These 32 T cell receptor beta chains came from one sample sequenced in a study of blood T cell repertoires in COVID-19. Only in-frame clones appear in the TCRdb table, and some are missing; sequencing was by immunoSEQ multiplex PCR. The table shows 150,000 to 200,000 clones, with 89% occurring only once. The material sequenced was peripheral blood. The origin of the receptors is a man in his forties with acute or convalescent COVID-19.

On this clone: The junction departs from the called germline gene at one end, perhaps through a read error. The chain links TRBV2 to TRBJ1-6; D remains unclear. CDR3 length: 12 amino acids. Germline V gene data show CDR1 as SNHLY and CDR2 as FYNNEI. In nucleotides, the CDR3 is TGTGCCAGCAGTTATCAGGATACAGAATTCGTCTTT. Translation: CASSYQDTEFVF.

The chain is built from TRBV28 and TRBJ1-1; the D gene is possibly TRBD1 (6 bases). Germline assignment: CDR1 MDHEN and CDR2 SYDVKM. The CDR3 extends over 13 amino acids. The V end was cut by 6 bases, the J end by 4 bases, with 12 bases between. The CDR3 DNA reads TGTGCCAGCAGCCGACAGGAGTCCACTGAAGCTTTCTTT. Its translation: CASSRQESTEAFF.

The chain joins TRBV9 to TRBJ2-5; 8 bases line up with TRBD2. The V and J ends lost 0 bases and 4 bases, in that order; junction bases with no gene match: 11. CDR3 size: 17 residues. Germline V CDR1 and CDR2: SGDLS, YYNGEE. The CDR3 sequence: CASSVGKGVRGVETQYF. In nucleotides, the CDR3 is TGTGCCAGCAGCGTAGGAAAAGGAGTGCGGGGGGTAGAGACCCAGTACTTC.

The V and J genes are TRBV4-3 and TRBJ2-7; unclear D gene. This CDR3 has 13 residues. CDR1 LGHNA and CDR2 YSLEER come from the germline V gene. V dropped 3 bases and J dropped 5 bases, with 11 bases sitting between them. CDR3 DNA: TGCGCCAGCAGCCACGAGAGAGGTCACGAGCAGTACTTC. Protein product: CASSHERGHEQYF.

The rearrangement links TRBV27 to TRBJ1-5, with 9 nucleotides matching TRBD1. Per germline, CDR1 MNHEY and CDR2 SMNVEV (reference sequence). This CDR3 is 22 amino acids long. V lost 3 bases, J lost 3 bases, and 24 bases stayed unmatched. This chain's CDR3 is CASSLRGSRNRGLPGDNQPQHF. DNA for the CDR3: TGTGCCAGCAGTTTGAGGGGTAGTCGGAACAGGGGGCTTCCGGGTGACAATCAGCCCCAGCATTTT.

The V call is TRBV19, the J call TRBJ1-1, with TRBD1 as a possible D gene (5 bases). Germline V gives CDR1 LNHDA, CDR2 SQIVND (reference sequence). The CDR3 contains 15 residues. Trimming cost V 8 bases and J 4 bases, with 20 bases left between them. The CDR3 region has the DNA TGTGCCAGTGGCCTTCAGGGAAGGGGATCCACTGAAGCTTTCTTT. This codes for CASGLQGRGSTEAFF.

The table lists this clone with a count of one. The gene calls are TRBV6-1 and TRBJ2-2, with TRBD1 matching over 8 bases. The CDR3 runs 16 residues. With V trimmed by 1 base and J by 5 bases, 6 bases remained unmatched. CDR1 and CDR2 from the germline V gene are MNHNS and SASEGT. The CDR3 sequence: CASSEVWTGRTGELFF. DNA of the CDR3: TGTGCCAGCAGTGAAGTCTGGACAGGGAGAACCGGGGAGCTGTTTTTT.

This clone has a handful of counts. V and J are TRBV29-1 and TRBJ1-5, with 9 bases that match TRBD1. The germline V gene has CDR1 SQVTM and CDR2 ANQGSEA. The CDR3 is 13 amino acids. Unmatched junction bases numbered 3, after V lost 4 bases and J lost 5 bases. DNA for the CDR3: TGCAGCGTTGGACAGGGGGTAGATCAGCCCCAGCATTTT. This translates into CSVGQGVDQPQHF.

The genes are TRBV7-8 and TRBJ2-7; 7 nucleotides align to TRBD1. CDR1 SGHVS and CDR2 FQNEAQ come from the germline V gene. The CDR3 sequence is 14 residues long. The ends lost 5 bases at V and 3 bases at J; junction bases unmatched: 7. CDR3 coding DNA: TGTGCCAGCAGCGAAGGACAGGTTTTCTACGAGCAGTACTTC. Amino acids: CASSEGQVFYEQYF.

V usage is TRBV7-2 and J usage is TRBJ1-1; a possible D gene is TRBD1 (5 bases). This CDR3 contains 12 residues. CDR1 is SGHTA, CDR2 FQGNSA, per germline. V lost 10 bases and J 3 bases, leaving 12 bases between the germline ends. The CDR3 protein is CAIAGGDTEAFF. CDR3 nucleotides: TGTGCCATCGCCGGGGGGGACACTGAAGCTTTCTTT.

V and J are TRBV5-1 and TRBJ1-3, with TRBD1 as a possible D gene (6 bases). Between the trimmed V and J ends, which lost 4 bases and 3 bases, there was a span of 14 bases. Per germline, CDR1 SGHRS and CDR2 YFSETQ. This CDR3 is 15 amino acids long. The CDR3 protein is CASSDGTIDGNTIYF. CDR3 DNA: TGCGCCAGCAGCGACGGGACAATTGATGGAAACACCATATATTTT. The full variable domain, in which reference TRBV5-1 and TRBJ1-3 provide the parts outside the CDR3, is KAGVTQTPRYLIKTRGQQVTLSCSPISGHRSVSWYQQTPGQGLQFLFEYFSETQRNKGNFPGRFSGRQFSNSRSEMNVSTLELGDSALYLCASSDGTIDGNTIYFGEGSWLTVV.

The V gene is TRBV27, the J gene TRBJ1-2, with 7 bases aligning to TRBD1. CDR1 is MNHEY, CDR2 SMNVEV, per germline (reference sequence). This CDR3 has 14 amino acids. V dropped 5 bases and J dropped 3; count of bases not matched to a gene: 6. For the CDR3, the DNA is TGTGCCAGCAGTAGTAGACAGGGCGACTATGGCTACACCTTC. Protein product: CASSSRQGDYGYTF.

The chain carries TRBV2 and TRBJ2-2, with D perhaps matching TRBD1 (6 bases). Looked up from germline, CDR1 is SNHLY and CDR2 is FYNNEI. CDR3 size: 14 residues. V was cut by 6 bases and J by 3 bases, with 11 bases left in between. The DNA for the CDR3 is TGTGCCAGCAGGGACAGAAGTTACACCGGGGAGCTGTTTTTT. Protein product: CASRDRSYTGELFF.

The V gene is TRBV18, the J gene TRBJ1-2, with a tentative D call TRBD1 (6 bases). V was shortened by 2 bases and J by 3 bases, with 10 bases between the two germline ends. Looked up from germline, CDR1 is KGHSH and CDR2 is LQKENI. This CDR3 spans 14 amino acids. The CDR3 DNA sequence: TGTGCCAGCTCACCATTACAGGGCGACTATGGCTACACCTTC. It encodes CASSPLQGDYGYTF.

The gene calls are TRBV19 and TRBJ2-3; the match to TRBD2 covers 7 bases. In germline, CDR1 is LNHDA, CDR2 SQIVND (reference sequence). Unmatched junction bases numbered 5, after V lost 5 bases and J lost 6 bases. This CDR3 has 13 amino acids. As DNA, the CDR3 is TGTGCCAGTAGTGGAGCGGGGCGGGATACGCAGTATTTT. As protein: CASSGAGRDTQYF.

CDR3 DNA sequence: TGTGCCTGGAGTGTAGGGGGAAACGAGCAGTACTTC. Translating it yields CAWSVGGNEQYF. The rearrangement joins TRBV30 to TRBJ2-7; D is perhaps TRBD1 (6 bases). From germline, CDR1 is GTSNPN and CDR2 SVGIG (reference sequence). Between the trimmed V and J ends, which lost 0 bases and 5 bases, there was a span of 8 bases. The CDR3 is 12 residues long.

The V and J genes are TRBV7-8 and TRBJ2-3; 11 nucleotides align to TRBD1. Trimming took 4 bases from V and 6 from J; bases not matched to a gene: 6. Germline CDR1 SGHVS, CDR2 FQNEAQ. The CDR3 sequence is 15 residues long. CDR3 amino acids: CASSSRTGGADTQYF. The CDR3 coding sequence is TGTGCCAGCAGCTCGAGGACAGGGGGCGCGGATACGCAGTATTTT.

The gene calls are TRBV12-1 and TRBJ2-2; TRBD1 reflects the table's D call only, with no check against the DNA. TRBV12-1 is a documented pseudogene. This CDR3 has 21 amino acids. The CDR3: CASSFATKKQGARVRAGELFF. As DNA, the CDR3 is TGTGCCAGCAGCTTTGCGACTAAAAAACAGGGGGCGAGGGTGAGGGCCGGGGAGCTGTTTTTT.

The rearrangement uses TRBV15 and TRBJ2-4; D is possibly TRBD2 (5 bases). The CDR3 contains 14 residues. Trimming stripped 4 bases from V and 0 bases from J, with 7 bases between. Germline CDR1 LNHNV, CDR2 YYDKDF (reference sequence). The chain's CDR3 is CATSNGVAKNIQYF. Here the CDR3 DNA reads TGTGCCACCAGCAACGGGGTAGCCAAAAACATTCAGTACTTC.

The chain combines TRBV5-6 with TRBJ2-2; a weak D match, TRBD2 (6 bases). In germline, CDR1 is SGHDT, CDR2 YYEEEE. The CDR3 runs 12 residues. Trimming pared 4 bases from V and 6 bases from J, leaving 7 bases between. CDR3 region: CASSASAGELFF. The CDR3 DNA reads as TGTGCCAGCAGCGCTAGCGCCGGGGAGCTGTTTTTT.

This chain links TRBV6-2 or TRBV6-3 with TRBJ1-6, with D possibly TRBD1 on 5 matching bases. The CDR3 has 16 residues. Germline CDR1 reads MNHEY; CDR2 reads SVGEGT. The V gene lost 2 bases and the J gene lost 5 bases, with 13 bases spanning the gap. In DNA, the CDR3 is TGTGCCAGCAGTTACGGGAAGGGGATCGATAATTCACCCCTCCACTTT. Its protein product is CASSYGKGIDNSPLHF.

This chain links TRBV7-9 with TRBJ1-1; TRBD1 matches at 8 bases. Germline V CDR1 and CDR2: SEHNR, FQNEAQ (reference sequence). The ends lost 2 bases at V and 10 bases at J; junction bases unmatched: 9. This CDR3 spans 14 amino acids. CDR3 coding DNA: TGTGCCAGCAGCTTATATATAGACAGGGGAACAGCTTTCTTT. It is translated as CASSLYIDRGTAFF. The full variable domain, with the rest looked up from reference TRBV7-9 and TRBJ1-1, is DTGVSQNPRHKITKRGQNVTFRCDPISEHNRLYWYRQTLGQGPEFLTYFQNEAQLEKSRLLSDRFSAERPKGSFSTLEIQRTEQGDSAMYLCASSLYIDRGTAFFGQGTRLTVV.

Remarks on this clone: Other DNA sequences in the same sample also yield this CDR3. V and J are TRBV5-6 and TRBJ2-6; D may be TRBD1 (6 bases). Trimming cost V 4 bases and J 1 base, with 12 bases left between them. This CDR3 contains 16 residues. Germline V CDR1 and CDR2: SGHDT, YYEEEE. The chain's CDR3 is CASSPLQGSGANVLTF. The CDR3 bases are TGTGCCAGCAGCCCACTACAGGGTTCTGGGGCCAACGTCCTGACTTTC.

The chain couples TRBV24-1 to TRBJ2-2; D ambiguous. The germline V gene has CDR1 KGHDR and CDR2 SFDVKD. The CDR3 has 12 residues. V lost 5 bases, J lost 3 bases, and 3 bases lay in between. The CDR3 DNA reads TGTGCCACCAGTGTCGACACCGGGGAGCTGTTTTTT. Translated: CATSVDTGELFF.

V and J are TRBV4-1 and TRBJ1-4; no definite D call. The CDR3 runs 15 residues. V gave up 5 bases and J gave up 7 bases, with 17 bases separating them. Germline V gene data show CDR1 as MGHRA and CDR2 as YSYEKL. Here the CDR3 reads CASSSLAWEGEKLFF. The CDR3 DNA is TGCGCCAGCAGCTCACTAGCATGGGAGGGTGAAAAACTGTTTTTT.

The chain carries TRBV15 and TRBJ1-4; 8 nucleotides agree with TRBD1. Germline V CDR1 and CDR2: LNHNV, YYDKDF (reference sequence). The V segment lost 0 bases and the J segment 8 bases; nucleotides outside the gene matches: 11. This CDR3 region has 17 residues. The CDR3 region has the DNA TGTGCCACCAGCAGAGATAGAAGAACAGGGGGTGGGGAAAAACTGTTTTTT. Amino acids: CATSRDRRTGGGEKLFF.

The chain is built from TRBV13 and TRBJ2-3; 8 bases agree with TRBD2. The length of the CDR3 is 17 residues. The V and J ends lost 2 bases and 5 bases, in that order; junction bases with no gene match: 12. CDR1 and CDR2 (germline): PRHDT, FYEKMQ (reference sequence). The CDR3 sequence: CASSLRSTAGGLDTQYF. The CDR3 nucleotides are TGTGCCAGCAGCTTAAGGTCGACGGCGGGGGGCTTAGATACGCAGTATTTT.

This clone was observed a single time. V gene TRBV4-1 combines with J gene TRBJ2-1, with D possibly being TRBD2 (6 bases). The CDR3 covers 16 residues. V was clipped by 0 bases and J by 5 bases, with 14 bases between them. In germline, CDR1 is MGHRA, CDR2 YSYEKL. The CDR3 protein is CASSQEFQGGDNEQFF. Written as DNA, the CDR3 is TGCGCCAGCAGCCAAGAGTTTCAGGGCGGGGACAATGAGCAGTTCTTC.

This clone came up once. The chain couples TRBV5-5 to TRBJ2-7; D is undetermined. V gave up 0 bases and J gave up 3 bases, with 10 bases separating them. The CDR3 runs to 14 residues. Germline values: CDR1 SGHKS, CDR2 YYEKEE (reference sequence). CDR3 coding DNA: TGTGCCAGCAGCTTGGGAGGAATACGCTACGAGCAGTACTTC. This gives the protein CASSLGGIRYEQYF.

This chain joins TRBV27 and TRBJ2-7, with D tentatively TRBD1 (6 bases). The CDR3 is 12 amino acids. V gave up 8 bases and J gave up 4 bases, with 12 bases separating them. Per germline, CDR1 MNHEY and CDR2 SMNVEV (reference sequence). CDR3 nucleotides: TGTGCCAGCGGCCAGGGGAGTTACGAGCAGTACTTC. It yields the protein CASGQGSYEQYF.

This chain uses TRBV19 with TRBJ1-2; D might be TRBD1 (6 bases). The ends were cut back, 1 base at V and 4 bases at J, with 10 bases in the middle. The germline V gene has CDR1 LNHDA and CDR2 SQIVND (reference sequence). The CDR3 runs 14 residues. The CDR3, as DNA: TGTGCCAGTAGTATAGCCGCCAGGGGCTATGGCTACACCTTC. Amino acids: CASSIAARGYGYTF.

The DNA of the CDR3 is TGTGCCAGCAGCCGCCGCCTGGACACCATAAACACCATATATTTT. Amino acids: CASSRRLDTINTIYF. The gene calls are TRBV7-8 and TRBJ1-3; D is possibly TRBD1 (5 bases). CDR3 length: 15 amino acids. Germline-derived CDR1 and CDR2 are SGHVS and FQNEAQ. V was cut by 5 bases and J by 6 bases, with 17 bases left in between.